These 11 T cell receptor beta chains were sequenced from one sample in a study of T-cell memory formation after mild COVID-19 (dated by TCRdb to about 2021). The library relied on 5' RACE. For sequencing, an Illumina NovaSeq 6000 was employed. Clones were called with MiXCR by TCRdb after fastp trimmed the public reads at Q25, and only in-frame beta chains were retained. Rows merge per CDR3 protein into single entries with the most common DNA and genes. The sample contains nearly 350,000 distinct CDR3 sequences, over 10% of them found a single time. Together, the top ten hold about 20% of the sample. Material: PBMCs or a T cell subset sorted from them (not recorded which). The source of these receptors is a man younger than 35 who had mild COVID-19 (a few samples of this study predate the infection). The sample titles of this study are shuffled in the database, so cell type and time point are left out; the donor was told from shared clones.

This clonotype has more than one count but fewer than ten. The rearrangement joins TRBV5-1 to TRBJ2-1; 10 bases are a match to TRBD1. Germline V lookup: CDR1 SGHRS, CDR2 YFSETQ. Trimming removed 5 bases from V and 5 bases from J; junction bases left unmatched: 4. This CDR3 has 14 residues. CDR3 sequence: CASSTGTGDNEQFF. CDR3 in DNA: TGCGCCAGCAGTACCGGGACAGGGGACAATGAGCAGTTCTTC.

This clonotype was seen repeatedly, ten times or more. The chain carries TRBV4-3 and TRBJ2-2; D is possibly TRBD2 (6 bases). The CDR3 loop spans 14 amino acids. Trimming left V 0 bases short and J 5 bases short, with 7 bases between. CDR1 and CDR2 from the germline V gene are LGHNA and YSLEER. CDR3 region: CASSQEGGTGELFF. The DNA for the CDR3 is TGCGCCAGCAGCCAAGAAGGAGGGACCGGGGAGCTGTTTTTT.

The chain has TRBV18 and TRBJ2-1, with no clear D. Germline V gives CDR1 KGHSH, CDR2 LQKENI. V was clipped by 6 bases and J by 6 bases, with 15 bases between them. The CDR3 runs 14 residues. CDR3 DNA: TGTGCCAGCTCTCCTAACACAGTCATCAATGAGCAGTTCTTC. The encoded protein is CASSPNTVINEQFF.

Ten or more counts support this clonotype. This chain connects TRBV4-3 to TRBJ2-3, with 7 bases that match TRBD2. There are 15 residues in the CDR3. Unmatched junction bases numbered 4, after V lost 1 base and J lost 3 bases. From germline, CDR1 is LGHNA and CDR2 YSLEER. The CDR3 loop is CASSQAAGETDTQYF. The CDR3 coding sequence is TGCGCCAGCAGCCAAGCTGCGGGGGAGACAGATACGCAGTATTTT.

In its sample, this clonotype was seen a few times. V usage is TRBV6-4 and J usage is TRBJ1-1, with D tentatively TRBD1 (5 bases). The CDR3 length is 14 residues. V was cut by 3 bases and J by 9 bases, with 17 bases left in between. Germline CDR1 and CDR2: MRHNA and SNTAGT. In DNA form, the CDR3 reads TGTGCCAGCAGTGATTCTGTAGGGACGGGACAAGCTTTCTTT. Translating it yields CASSDSVGTGQAFF.

This clonotype was observed a few times. Compared with germline, one end of the junction differs, possibly owing to a read error. V is TRBV4-2 and J is TRBJ2-3; D is unresolved. The V gene's germline CDR1 is LGHNA and CDR2 YNFKEQ. This CDR3 contains 16 residues. Written as DNA, the CDR3 is TGCGCCAGCAGCCAAGCTTTGGGTTCTAGCACAGATACGCAGTATTTT. It yields the protein CASSQALGSSTDTQYF.

This chain uses TRBV7-9 with TRBJ2-3, with D perhaps matching TRBD2 (5 bases). The V and J ends lost 1 base and 1 base respectively, with 15 bases between them. In germline, CDR1 is SEHNR, CDR2 FQNEAQ (reference sequence). The CDR3 has 17 residues. CDR3 bases: TGTGCCAGCAGCTTAGACGTGAGGGCCATCGGCACAGATACGCAGTATTTT. Translated: CASSLDVRAIGTDTQYF.

This chain connects TRBV27 to TRBJ1-6, with a tentative D call TRBD1 (5 bases). Germline V gene sequence: CDR1 MNHEY, CDR2 SMNVEV (reference sequence). CDR3 length: 14 amino acids. V was clipped by 6 bases and J by 9 bases, with 15 bases between them. DNA of the CDR3: TGTGCCAGCAGACTAGAGACAGCATTTTCACCCCTCCACTTT. Translating gives CASRLETAFSPLHF.

This clonotype has only a few counts. The chain joins TRBV27 to TRBJ2-1; 9 bases agree with TRBD1. This CDR3 comprises 14 residues. CDR1 is MNHEY, CDR2 SMNVEV, per germline (reference sequence). After removal of 5 bases from V and 9 bases from J, the junction contained 8 bases not matched to a gene. The CDR3 sequence: CASSPPGTGSEQFF. The CDR3, as DNA: TGTGCCAGCAGTCCCCCCGGGACAGGGTCTGAGCAGTTCTTC.

The gene calls are TRBV12-3 or TRBV12-4 and TRBJ2-1, with 11 bases identical to TRBD2. V shed 2 bases, J shed 7 bases, and the junction held 4 bases outside the gene matches. The CDR3 is made up of 15 amino acids. This CDR3 is CASSLIPSGGNEQFF. The CDR3 region has the DNA TGTGCCAGCAGTTTAATCCCTAGCGGGGGGAATGAGCAGTTCTTC.

The genes are TRBV12-3 or TRBV12-4 and TRBJ2-3; tentative D call: TRBD2 (5 bases). Trimming took off 5 bases at V and 0 bases at J, with 12 bases between the two ends. The CDR3 extends over 15 amino acids. For the CDR3, the DNA is TGTGCCAGCAGTCCCGACTGGACTAGCACAGATACGCAGTATTTT. As protein: CASSPDWTSTDTQYF.